The sequence of this T cell receptor (beta chain) was determined in a study of blood T cell repertoires in COVID-19. Study at large: Sites in the United States, Italy and Spain provided acute and convalescent COVID-19 samples. The analysed material was cDNA or gDNA that came from T cells, B-cell-depleted T cells, or PBMCs.

Authors' data handling: Estimation of nucleated cell counts was performed using reference gene primer amplification. Clones were read by immunoSEQ multiplex PCR, and TCRdb kept only the in-frame ones, dropping some. The DNA gave D and trimming, while V, J and clone size come from that table. In the table there are approximately 160,000 clones, 85% to 90% of which are singletons. The V and J ends lost 7 bases and 7 bases, in that order; junction bases with no gene match: 6. There are 14 residues in the CDR3. Germline V CDR1 and CDR2: MNHEY, SMNVEV (reference sequence). Recruited during active infection, patients (from Seattle) were subsequently followed longitudinally.

What was sequenced was peripheral blood. The sequence was obtained from a man aged 55 to 70 with COVID-19, enrolled during active disease. The chain recombines TRBV27 with TRBJ1-6; 8 bases match TRBD1. CDR3 residues: CASTPGQENSPLHF. The CDR3 DNA sequence: TGTGCCAGCACCCCGGGACAGGAAAATTCACCCCTCCACTTT.